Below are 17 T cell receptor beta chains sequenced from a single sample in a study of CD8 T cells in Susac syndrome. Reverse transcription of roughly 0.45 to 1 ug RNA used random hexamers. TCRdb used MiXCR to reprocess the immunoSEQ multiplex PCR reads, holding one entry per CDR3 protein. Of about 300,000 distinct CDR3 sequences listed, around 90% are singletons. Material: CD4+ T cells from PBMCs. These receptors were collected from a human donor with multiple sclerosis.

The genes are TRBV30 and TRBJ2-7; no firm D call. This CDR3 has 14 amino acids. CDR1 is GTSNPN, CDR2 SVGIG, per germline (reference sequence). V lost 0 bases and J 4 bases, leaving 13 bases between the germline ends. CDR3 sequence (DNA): TGTGCCTGGAGTGTGGTAAGGTCTCCGTACGAGCAGTACTTC. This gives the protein CAWSVVRSPYEQYF.

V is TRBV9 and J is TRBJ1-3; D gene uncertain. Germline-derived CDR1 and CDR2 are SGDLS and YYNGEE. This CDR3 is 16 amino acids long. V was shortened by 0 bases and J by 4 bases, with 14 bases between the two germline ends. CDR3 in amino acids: CASSVGEGGLGNTIYF. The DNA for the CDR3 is TGTGCCAGCAGCGTAGGGGAGGGAGGTCTAGGAAACACCATATATTTT.

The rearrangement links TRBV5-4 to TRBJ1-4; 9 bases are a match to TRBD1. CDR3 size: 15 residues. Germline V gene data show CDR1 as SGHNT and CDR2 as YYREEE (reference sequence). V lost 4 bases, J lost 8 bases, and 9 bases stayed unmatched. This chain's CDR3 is CASSKWTGDKEKLFF. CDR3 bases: TGTGCCAGCAGCAAATGGACAGGGGATAAGGAAAAACTGTTTTTT.

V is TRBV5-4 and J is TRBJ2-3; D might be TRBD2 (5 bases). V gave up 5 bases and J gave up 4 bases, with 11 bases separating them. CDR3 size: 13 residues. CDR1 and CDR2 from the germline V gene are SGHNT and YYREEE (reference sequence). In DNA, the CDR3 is TGTGCCAGCAGTTTAGCCGGGGCAGATACGCAGTATTTT. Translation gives CASSLAGADTQYF.

The DNA of the CDR3 is TGTGCCTGGATTTCGGGGATGAACACTGAAGCTTTCTTT. Protein sequence: CAWISGMNTEAFF. V gene TRBV30 combines with J gene TRBJ1-1; D is unresolved. CDR3 length: 13 amino acids. V was trimmed by 4 bases and J by 0 bases, leaving 9 bases between them. Germline CDR1 is GTSNPN and CDR2 is SVGIG (reference sequence).

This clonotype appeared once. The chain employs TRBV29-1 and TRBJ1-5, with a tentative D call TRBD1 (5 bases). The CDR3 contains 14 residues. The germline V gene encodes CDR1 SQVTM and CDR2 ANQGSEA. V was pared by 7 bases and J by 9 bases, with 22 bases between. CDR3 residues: CSGGSGPRGTPQHF. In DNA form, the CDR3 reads TGCAGCGGGGGGTCAGGGCCGCGGGGCACGCCCCAGCATTTT.

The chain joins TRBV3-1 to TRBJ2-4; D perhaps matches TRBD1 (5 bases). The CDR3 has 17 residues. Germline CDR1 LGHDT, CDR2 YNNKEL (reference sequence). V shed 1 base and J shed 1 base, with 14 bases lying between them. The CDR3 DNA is TGTGCCAGCAGCCAAGTTTCGAAGGGGTGGGCCAAAAACATTCAGTACTTC. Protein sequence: CASSQVSKGWAKNIQYF.

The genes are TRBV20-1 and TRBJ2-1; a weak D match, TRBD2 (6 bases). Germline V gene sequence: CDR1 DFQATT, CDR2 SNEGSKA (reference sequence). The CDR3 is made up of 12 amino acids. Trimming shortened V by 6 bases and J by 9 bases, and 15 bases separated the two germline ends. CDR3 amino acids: CSAQNRGGEQFF. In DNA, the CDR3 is TGCAGTGCCCAAAACCGGGGAGGTGAGCAGTTCTTC.

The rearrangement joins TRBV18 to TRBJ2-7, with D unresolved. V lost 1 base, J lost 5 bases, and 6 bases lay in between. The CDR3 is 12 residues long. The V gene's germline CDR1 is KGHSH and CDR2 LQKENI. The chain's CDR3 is CASSPLANEQYF. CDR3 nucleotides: TGTGCCAGCTCACCACTAGCAAACGAGCAGTACTTC. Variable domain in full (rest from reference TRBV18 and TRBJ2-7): NAGVMQNPRHLVRRRGQEARLRCSPMKGHSHVYWYRQLPEEGLKFMVYLQKENIIDESGMPKERFSAEFPKEGPSILRIQQVVRGDSAAYFCASSPLANEQYFGPGTRLTVT.

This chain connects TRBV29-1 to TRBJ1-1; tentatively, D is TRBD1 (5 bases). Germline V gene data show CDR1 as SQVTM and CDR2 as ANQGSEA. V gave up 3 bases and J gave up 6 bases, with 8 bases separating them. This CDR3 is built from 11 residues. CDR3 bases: TGCAGCGTTGATCGGGGGGCTGAAGCTTTCTTT. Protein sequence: CSVDRGAEAFF.

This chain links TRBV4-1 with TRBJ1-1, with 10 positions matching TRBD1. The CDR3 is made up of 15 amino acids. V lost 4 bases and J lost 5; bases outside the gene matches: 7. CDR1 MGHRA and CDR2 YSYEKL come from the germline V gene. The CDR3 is CASSRGQGVSTEAFF. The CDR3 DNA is TGCGCCAGCAGCCGAGGACAGGGGGTATCGACTGAAGCTTTCTTT.

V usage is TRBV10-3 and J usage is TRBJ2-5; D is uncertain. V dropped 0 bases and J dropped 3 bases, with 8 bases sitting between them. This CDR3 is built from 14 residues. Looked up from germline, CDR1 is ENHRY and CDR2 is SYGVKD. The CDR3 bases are TGTGCCATCAGTGAGTCCGACACTGAAGAGACCCAGTACTTC. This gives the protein CAISESDTEETQYF.

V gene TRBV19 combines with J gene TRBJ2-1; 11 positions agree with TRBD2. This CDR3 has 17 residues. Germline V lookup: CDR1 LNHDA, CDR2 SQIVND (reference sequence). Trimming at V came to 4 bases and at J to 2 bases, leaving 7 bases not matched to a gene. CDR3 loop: CASSTPSLAGAYNEQFF. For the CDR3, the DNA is TGTGCCAGTAGTACTCCCTCACTAGCGGGGGCCTACAATGAGCAGTTCTTC. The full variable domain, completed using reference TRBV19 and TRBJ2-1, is DGGITQSPKYLFRKEGQNVTLSCEQNLNHDAMYWYRQDPGQGLRLIYYSQIVNDFQKGDIAEGYSVSREKKESFPLTVTSAQKNPTAFYLCASSTPSLAGAYNEQFFGPGTRLTVL.

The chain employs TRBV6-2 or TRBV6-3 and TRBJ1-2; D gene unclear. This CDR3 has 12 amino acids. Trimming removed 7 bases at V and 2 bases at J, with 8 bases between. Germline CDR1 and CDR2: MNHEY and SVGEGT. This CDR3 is CASTDGNYGYTF. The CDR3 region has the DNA TGTGCCAGCACGGACGGGAACTATGGCTACACCTTC.

The DNA for the CDR3 is TGTGCCAGCAGCTTATCGGCAGGGGGCCCGGATCCCCAGTACTTC. It translates to CASSLSAGGPDPQYF. The chain is built from TRBV7-6 and TRBJ2-5, with 8 nucleotides matching TRBD1. V lost 2 bases to trimming and J lost 9 bases; unmatched junction nucleotides: 11. This CDR3 is 15 amino acids long. Per the germline V gene, CDR1 is SGHVS and CDR2 is FNYEAQ.

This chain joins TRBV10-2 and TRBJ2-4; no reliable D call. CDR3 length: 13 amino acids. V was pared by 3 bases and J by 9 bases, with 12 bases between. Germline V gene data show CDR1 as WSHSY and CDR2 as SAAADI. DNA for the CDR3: TGCGCCAGCAGTGACAGACAATCTGGCATTCAGTACTTC. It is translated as CASSDRQSGIQYF.

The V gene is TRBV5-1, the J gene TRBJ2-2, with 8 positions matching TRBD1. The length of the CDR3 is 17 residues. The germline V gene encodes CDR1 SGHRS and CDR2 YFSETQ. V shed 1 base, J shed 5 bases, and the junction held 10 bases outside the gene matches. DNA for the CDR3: TGCGCCAGCAGCTTGTCCTTTCCGGGACAGGCGACCGGGGAGCTGTTTTTT. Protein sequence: CASSLSFPGQATGELFF.